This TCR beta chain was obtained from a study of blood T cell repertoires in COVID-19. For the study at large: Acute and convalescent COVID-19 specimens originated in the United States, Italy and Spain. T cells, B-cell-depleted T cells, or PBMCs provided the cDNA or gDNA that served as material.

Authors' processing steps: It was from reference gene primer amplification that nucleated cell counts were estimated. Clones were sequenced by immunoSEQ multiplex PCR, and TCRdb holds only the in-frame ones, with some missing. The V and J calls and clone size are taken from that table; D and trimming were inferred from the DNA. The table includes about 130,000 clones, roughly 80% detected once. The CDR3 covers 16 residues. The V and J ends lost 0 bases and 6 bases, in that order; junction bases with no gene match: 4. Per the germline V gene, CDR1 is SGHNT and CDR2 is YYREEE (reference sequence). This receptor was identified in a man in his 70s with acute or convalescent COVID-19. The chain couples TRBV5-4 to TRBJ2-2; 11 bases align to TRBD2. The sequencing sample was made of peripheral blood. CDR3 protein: CASSLGLAGGSGELFF. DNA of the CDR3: TGTGCCAGCAGCTTGGGGCTAGCGGGGGGCTCCGGGGAGCTGTTTTTT.